This T cell receptor beta chain was captured by sequencing in a study of cytomegalovirus exposure and HLA in healthy donors. Regarding the study as a whole: In a later analysis, most CMV-associated TCR beta chains appeared HLA-restricted. A later analysis linked a missense DCLRE1C variant to TCR beta V- and J-gene trimming.

There were likely unrecorded immune exposures, though donors were nominally healthy when sampled. With 5 bases removed from V and 2 bases from J, the gap between germline ends came to 13 bases. CDR3 length: 15 residues. Looked up from germline, CDR1 is MNHEY and CDR2 is SMNVEV (reference sequence). The PCR used 60 Vbeta and 13 Jbeta primers. TCRdb's table, derived via immunoSEQ multiplex PCR, lists solely in-frame clones and lacks some. The table lists over 150,000 clones, around 75% of them singletons. A note on this clone: No antigen is known for it.

The chain carries TRBV27 and TRBJ1-5; D gene unclear. This clonotype was sampled from a man between 18 and 35 years old in good health and CMV-seronegative. The sequenced sample was PBMCs. CDR3 sequence reads: CASSPSVGGNQPQHF. CDR3 bases: TGTGCCAGCAGTCCGTCCGTGGGCGGCAATCAGCCCCAGCATTTT.